Sequencing of this T cell receptor beta chain was carried out in a study of cytomegalovirus exposure and HLA in healthy donors. Findings and caveats of the study: The majority of TCR sequences were rare, yet some public TCRs appeared in many donors. In a later analysis, TCR beta V- and J-gene trimming showed a link to a missense DCLRE1C variant. Presence/absence analyses took donor sequencing depth as roughly uniform.

CDR1 and CDR2 from the germline V gene are SGDLS and YYNGEE. The CDR3 has 15 residues. The V and J ends lost 7 bases and 0 bases, in that order; junction bases with no gene match: 4. PCR amplification relied on 60 Vbeta primers (plus 13 Jbeta primers). Assay used: immunoSEQ multiplex PCR; TCRdb lists only in-frame clones, some missing. The sample records approximately 100,000 clones, 60% to 80% being singletons. A word on this clone: The antigen remains unidentified.

The sequence derives from a man aged 50 to 60 in good health and CMV-seropositive. The sample comprised PBMCs. J is TRBJ2-1 and V is TRBV9; TRBD2 matches at 10 bases. CDR3 sequence: CASGSSGSSYNEQFF. CDR3 nucleotide sequence: TGTGCCAGCGGATCTAGCGGGAGCTCCTACAATGAGCAGTTCTTC.